The T cell receptor (beta chain) under discussion was sequenced for a study of T cells in Graves' hyperthyroidism and ophthalmopathy. Stable hyperthyroidism: no ophthalmopathy progression over 18 months of follow-up. The source material, RNA transcripts, was used to amplify TCR beta CDR3 regions. First-round RT-PCR with HTBI primers amplified the TCR CDR3 region. TCRdb redid the calling of the multiplex PCR reads with MiXCR, one entry per CDR3 protein. The table lists about 590,000 distinct CDR3 sequences, 15% to 17% of them singletons. A few counts support this clonotype. The antigen is undetermined. Study-wide results and caveats: Among thyroid clonotypes expanded above 0.001, most also appeared in blood. Ophthalmopathy was distinguished from stable hyperthyroidism by 13 V-J signatures.

The CDR3 runs to 14 residues. The V and J ends lost 1 base and 3 bases respectively, with 9 bases between them. The germline CDR1 and CDR2 sequences are DFQATT and SNEGSKA (reference sequence). The gene calls are TRBV20-1 and TRBJ1-4, with D perhaps TRBD1 (6 bases). The sample taken for sequencing was blood. The TCR comes from a woman in her 30s with Graves' hyperthyroidism. For the CDR3, the DNA is TGCAGTGCTAGAGGAGGGGGTCCTAATGAAAAACTGTTTTTT. It is translated as CSARGGGPNEKLFF.